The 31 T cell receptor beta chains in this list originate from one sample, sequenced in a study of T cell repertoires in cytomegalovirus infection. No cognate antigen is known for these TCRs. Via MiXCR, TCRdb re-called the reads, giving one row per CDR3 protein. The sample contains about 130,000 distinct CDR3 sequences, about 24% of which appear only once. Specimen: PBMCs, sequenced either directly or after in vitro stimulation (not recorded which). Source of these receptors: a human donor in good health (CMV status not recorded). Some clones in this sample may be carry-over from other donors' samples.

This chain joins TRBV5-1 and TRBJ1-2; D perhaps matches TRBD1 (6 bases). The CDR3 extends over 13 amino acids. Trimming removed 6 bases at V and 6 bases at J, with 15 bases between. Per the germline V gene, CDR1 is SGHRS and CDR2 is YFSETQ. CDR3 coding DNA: TGCGCCAGCACGTCCTCAGGGGAGGATGGCTACACCTTC. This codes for CASTSSGEDGYTF.

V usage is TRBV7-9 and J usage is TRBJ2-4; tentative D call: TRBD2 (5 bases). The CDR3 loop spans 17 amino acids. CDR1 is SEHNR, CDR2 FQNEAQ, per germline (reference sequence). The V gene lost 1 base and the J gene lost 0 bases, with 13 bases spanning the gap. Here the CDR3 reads CASSLGSEDLAKNIQYF. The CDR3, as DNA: TGTGCCAGCAGCTTAGGATCGGAGGACCTAGCCAAAAACATTCAGTACTTC.

This chain's CDR3 is CASSQVLGTGGAGGNTEAFF. The CDR3 nucleotides read TGCGCCAGCAGCCAAGTCCTCGGGACAGGGGGCGCGGGGGGTAACACTGAAGCTTTCTTT. This rearrangement joins TRBV4-1 to TRBJ1-1; 12 positions agree with TRBD1. The CDR3 length is 20 residues. The germline V gene encodes CDR1 MGHRA and CDR2 YSYEKL. V lost 1 base, J lost 2 bases, and 14 bases stayed unmatched.

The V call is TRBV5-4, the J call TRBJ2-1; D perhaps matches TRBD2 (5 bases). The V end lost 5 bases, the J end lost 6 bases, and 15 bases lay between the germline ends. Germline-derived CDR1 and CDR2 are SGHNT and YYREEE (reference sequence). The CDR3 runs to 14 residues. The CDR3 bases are TGTGCCAGCAGACTGAGGGTAGATGGCAATGAGCAGTTCTTC. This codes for CASRLRVDGNEQFF.

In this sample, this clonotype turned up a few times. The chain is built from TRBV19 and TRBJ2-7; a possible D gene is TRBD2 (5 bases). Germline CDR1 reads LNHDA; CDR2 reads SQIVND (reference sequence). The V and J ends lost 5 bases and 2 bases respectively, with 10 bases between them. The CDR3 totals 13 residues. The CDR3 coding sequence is TGTGCCAGTAGTCCCGGGAAGGCCTACGAGCAGTACTTC. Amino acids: CASSPGKAYEQYF.

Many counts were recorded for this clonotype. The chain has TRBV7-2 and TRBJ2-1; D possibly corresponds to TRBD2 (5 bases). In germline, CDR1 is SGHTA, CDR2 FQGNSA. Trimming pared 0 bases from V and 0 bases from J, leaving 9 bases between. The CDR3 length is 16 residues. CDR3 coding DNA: TGTGCCAGCAGCTTAGCGCTTGGGAGCTCCTACAATGAGCAGTTCTTC. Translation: CASSLALGSSYNEQFF. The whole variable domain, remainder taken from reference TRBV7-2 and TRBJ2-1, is GAGVSQSPSNKVTEKGKDVELRCDPISGHTALYWYRQSLGQGLEFLIYFQGNSAPDKSGLPSDRFSAERTGGSVSTLTIQRTQQEDSAVYLCASSLALGSSYNEQFFGPGTRLTVL.

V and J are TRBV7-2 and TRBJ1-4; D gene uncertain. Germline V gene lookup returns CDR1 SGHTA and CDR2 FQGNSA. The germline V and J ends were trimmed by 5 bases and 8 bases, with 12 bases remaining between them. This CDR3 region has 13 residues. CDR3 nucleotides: TGTGCCAGCAGCCCCCAATTCACCGAAAAACTGTTTTTT. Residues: CASSPQFTEKLFF.

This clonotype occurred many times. The chain's CDR3 is CASSSDRGETQYF. The CDR3 DNA reads TGTGCCAGCAGTTCCGACAGGGGAGAGACCCAGTACTTC. This chain links TRBV7-7 with TRBJ2-5; TRBD1 matches at 8 bases. Germline-derived CDR1 and CDR2 are SSHAT and FNYEAQ (reference sequence). V dropped 6 bases and J dropped 4; count of bases not matched to a gene: 4. The CDR3 runs to 13 residues. Combining the CDR3 with reference TRBV7-7 and TRBJ2-5 gives the whole variable domain GAGVSQSPRYKVTKRGQDVTLRCDPISSHATLYWYQQALGQGPEFLTYFNYEAQPDKSGLPSDRFSAERPEGSISTLTIQRTEQRDSAMYRCASSSDRGETQYFGPGTRLLVL.

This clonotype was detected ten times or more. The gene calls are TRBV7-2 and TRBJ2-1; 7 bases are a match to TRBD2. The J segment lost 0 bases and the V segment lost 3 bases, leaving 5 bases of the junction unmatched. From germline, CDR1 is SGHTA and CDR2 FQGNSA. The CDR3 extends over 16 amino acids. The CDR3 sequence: CASSLGGISSYNEQFF. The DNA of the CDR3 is TGTGCCAGCAGCTTGGGGGGGATAAGCTCCTACAATGAGCAGTTCTTC.

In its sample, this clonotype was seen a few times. The CDR3 DNA reads as TGTGCCAGCACCCCGCTTGCGGGACAGGGACCCCAAGAGACCCAGTACTTC. Translated, it gives CASTPLAGQGPQETQYF. The chain combines TRBV7-6 with TRBJ2-5, with 9 bases aligning to TRBD1. After removal of 7 bases from V and 1 base from J, the junction contained 13 bases not matched to a gene. The length of the CDR3 is 17 residues. Looked up from germline, CDR1 is SGHVS and CDR2 is FNYEAQ.

CDR3 sequence (DNA): TGCAGCGCAGGGGGAGAGGAGACCCAGTACTTC. Translated: CSAGGEETQYF. This sequence joins TRBV29-1 and TRBJ2-5, with 7 bases fitting TRBD1. Trimming removed 7 bases from V and 5 bases from J; junction bases left unmatched: 4. Germline CDR1 reads SQVTM; CDR2 reads ANQGSEA. This CDR3 comprises 11 residues.

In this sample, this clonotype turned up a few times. The CDR3 DNA reads TGTGCCAGCAGCCTACAGGGGCGGTACAATGAGCAGTTCTTC. As protein: CASSLQGRYNEQFF. The V call is TRBV12-3 or TRBV12-4, the J call TRBJ2-1; 7 positions match TRBD1. V shed 6 bases, J shed 4 bases, and the junction held 6 bases outside the gene matches. The CDR3 totals 14 residues.

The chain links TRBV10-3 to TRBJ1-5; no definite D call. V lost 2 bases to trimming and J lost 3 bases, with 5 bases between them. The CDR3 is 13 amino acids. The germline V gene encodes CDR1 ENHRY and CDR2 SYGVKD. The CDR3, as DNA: TGTGCCATCAGTGAGGGTCTCAATCAGCCCCAGCATTTT. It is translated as CAISEGLNQPQHF.

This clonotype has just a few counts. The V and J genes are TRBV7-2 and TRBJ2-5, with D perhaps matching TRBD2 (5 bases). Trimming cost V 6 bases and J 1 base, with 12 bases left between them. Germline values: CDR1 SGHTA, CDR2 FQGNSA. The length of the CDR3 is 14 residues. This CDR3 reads CASRYTGSQETQYF. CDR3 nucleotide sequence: TGTGCCAGCAGATATACGGGGTCCCAAGAGACCCAGTACTTC.

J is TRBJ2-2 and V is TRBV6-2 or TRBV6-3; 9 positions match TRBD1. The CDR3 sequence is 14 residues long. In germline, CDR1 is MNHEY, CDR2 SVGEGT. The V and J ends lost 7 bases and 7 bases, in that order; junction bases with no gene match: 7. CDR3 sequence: CASTRDRAVGELFF. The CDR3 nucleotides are TGTGCCAGCACTAGGGACAGGGCGGTCGGGGAGCTGTTTTTT.

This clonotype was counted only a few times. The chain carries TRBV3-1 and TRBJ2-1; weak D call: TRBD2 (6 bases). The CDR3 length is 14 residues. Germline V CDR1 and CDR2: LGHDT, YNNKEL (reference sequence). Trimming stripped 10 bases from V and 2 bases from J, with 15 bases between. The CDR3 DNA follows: TGTGCCACCTCGGGAGTATGGCCCTACAATGAGCAGTTCTTC. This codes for CATSGVWPYNEQFF.

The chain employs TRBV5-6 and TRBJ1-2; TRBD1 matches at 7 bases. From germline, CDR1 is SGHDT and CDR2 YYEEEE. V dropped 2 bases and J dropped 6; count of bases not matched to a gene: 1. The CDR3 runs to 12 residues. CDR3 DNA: TGTGCCAGCAGCTTCGACAGGGATGGCTACACCTTC. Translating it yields CASSFDRDGYTF.

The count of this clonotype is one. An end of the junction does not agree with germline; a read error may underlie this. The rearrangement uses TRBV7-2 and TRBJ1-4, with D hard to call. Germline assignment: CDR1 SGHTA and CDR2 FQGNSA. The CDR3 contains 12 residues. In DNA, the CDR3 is TGTGCCAGCAGCTTCGACCGATCCAAACTGTGTTTT. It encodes CASSFDRSKLCF.

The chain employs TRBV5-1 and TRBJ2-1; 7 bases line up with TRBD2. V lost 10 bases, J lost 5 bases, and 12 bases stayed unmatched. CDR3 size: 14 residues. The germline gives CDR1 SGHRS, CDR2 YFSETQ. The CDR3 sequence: CAGKRESLDNEQFF. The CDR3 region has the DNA TGCGCCGGAAAGCGGGAATCGTTAGACAATGAGCAGTTCTTC.

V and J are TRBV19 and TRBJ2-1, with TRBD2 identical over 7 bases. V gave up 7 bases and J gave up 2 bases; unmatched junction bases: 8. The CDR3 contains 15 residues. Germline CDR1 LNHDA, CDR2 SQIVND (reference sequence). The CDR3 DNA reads TGTGCCAGTACTGAGGGAGGGCGGACCTACAATGAGCAGTTCTTC. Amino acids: CASTEGGRTYNEQFF.

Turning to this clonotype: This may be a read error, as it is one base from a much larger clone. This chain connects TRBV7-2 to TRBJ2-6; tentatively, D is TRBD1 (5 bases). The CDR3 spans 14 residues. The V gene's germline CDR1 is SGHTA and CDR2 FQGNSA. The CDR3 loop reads CASSLGAGANALTF. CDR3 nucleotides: TGTGCCAGCAGCTTAGGAGCTGGGGCCAACGCCCTGACTTTC.

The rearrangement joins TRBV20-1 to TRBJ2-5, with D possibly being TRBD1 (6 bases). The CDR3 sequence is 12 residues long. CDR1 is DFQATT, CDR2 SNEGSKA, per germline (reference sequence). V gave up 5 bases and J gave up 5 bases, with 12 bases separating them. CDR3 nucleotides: TGCAGTGCTCTTCAGGGGCAGGAGACCCAGTACTTC. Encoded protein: CSALQGQETQYF.

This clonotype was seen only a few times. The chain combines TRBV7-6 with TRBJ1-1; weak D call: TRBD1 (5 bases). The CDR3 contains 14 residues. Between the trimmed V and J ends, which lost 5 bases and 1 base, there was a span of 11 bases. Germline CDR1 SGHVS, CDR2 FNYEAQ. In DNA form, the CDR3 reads TGTGCCAGCAGCAGAGAGGGGTGGAACACTGAAGCTTTCTTT. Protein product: CASSREGWNTEAFF. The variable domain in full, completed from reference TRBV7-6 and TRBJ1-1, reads GAGVSQSPRYKVTKRGQDVALRCDPISGHVSLYWYRQALGQGPEFLTYFNYEAQQDKSGLPNDRFSAERPEGSISTLTIQRTEQRDSAMYRCASSREGWNTEAFFGQGTRLTVV.

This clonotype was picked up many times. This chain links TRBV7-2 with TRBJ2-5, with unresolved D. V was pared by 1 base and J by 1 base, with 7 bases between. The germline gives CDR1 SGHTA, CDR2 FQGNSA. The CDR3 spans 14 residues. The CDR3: CASSLVGSQETQYF. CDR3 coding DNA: TGTGCCAGCAGCTTAGTGGGCAGCCAAGAGACCCAGTACTTC.

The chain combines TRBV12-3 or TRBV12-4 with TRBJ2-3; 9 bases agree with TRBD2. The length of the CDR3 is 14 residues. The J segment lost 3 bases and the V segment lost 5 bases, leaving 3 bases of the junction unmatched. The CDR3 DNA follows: TGTGCCAGCAGTCGGCGGGAGGGAACAGATACGCAGTATTTT. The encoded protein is CASSRREGTDTQYF.

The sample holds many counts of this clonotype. CDR3 residues: CASSVFRGGRNTIYF. CDR3 bases: TGTGCCAGCAGCGTATTCCGGGGAGGGAGAAACACCATATATTTT. The V call is TRBV7-2, the J call TRBJ1-3; D is ambiguous. Germline CDR1 and CDR2: SGHTA and FQGNSA. The CDR3 runs to 15 residues. Trimming cost V 5 bases and J 5 bases, with 16 bases left between them.

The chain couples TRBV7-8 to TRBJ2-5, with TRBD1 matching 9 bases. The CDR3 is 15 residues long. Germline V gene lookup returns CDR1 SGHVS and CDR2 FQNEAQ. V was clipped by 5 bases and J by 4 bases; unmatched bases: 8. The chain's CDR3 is CASSIRPGQGETQYF. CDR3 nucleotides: TGTGCCAGCAGCATTCGTCCGGGACAGGGAGAGACCCAGTACTTC.

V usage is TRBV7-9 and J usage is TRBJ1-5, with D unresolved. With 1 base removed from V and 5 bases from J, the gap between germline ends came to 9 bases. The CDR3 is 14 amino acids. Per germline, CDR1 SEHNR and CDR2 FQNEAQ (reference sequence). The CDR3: CASSLGGFDQPQHF. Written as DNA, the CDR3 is TGTGCCAGCAGCTTAGGTGGATTTGATCAGCCCCAGCATTTT. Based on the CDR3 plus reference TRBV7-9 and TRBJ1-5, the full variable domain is DTGVSQNPRHKITKRGQNVTFRCDPISEHNRLYWYRQTLGQGPEFLTYFQNEAQLEKSRLLSDRFSAERPKGSFSTLEIQRTEQGDSAMYLCASSLGGFDQPQHFGDGTRLSIL.

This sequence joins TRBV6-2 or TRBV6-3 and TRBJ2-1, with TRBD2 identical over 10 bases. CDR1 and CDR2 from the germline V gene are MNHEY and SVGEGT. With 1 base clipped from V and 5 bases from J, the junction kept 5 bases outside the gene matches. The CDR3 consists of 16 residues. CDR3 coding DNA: TGTGCCAGCAGTTACTGGACTAGCGGTAATAACAATGAGCAGTTCTTC. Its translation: CASSYWTSGNNNEQFF.

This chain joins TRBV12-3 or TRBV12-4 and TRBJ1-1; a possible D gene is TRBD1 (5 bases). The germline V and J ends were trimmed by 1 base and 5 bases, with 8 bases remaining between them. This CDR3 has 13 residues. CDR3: CASSLVGVTEAFF. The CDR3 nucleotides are TGTGCCAGCAGTTTAGTAGGGGTGACTGAAGCTTTCTTT.

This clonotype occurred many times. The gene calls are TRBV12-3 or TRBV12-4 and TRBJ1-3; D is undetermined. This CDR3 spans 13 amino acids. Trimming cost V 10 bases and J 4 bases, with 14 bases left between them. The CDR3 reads CANKGGSGNTIYF. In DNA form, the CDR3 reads TGTGCCAACAAAGGAGGTTCCGGAAACACCATATATTTT.